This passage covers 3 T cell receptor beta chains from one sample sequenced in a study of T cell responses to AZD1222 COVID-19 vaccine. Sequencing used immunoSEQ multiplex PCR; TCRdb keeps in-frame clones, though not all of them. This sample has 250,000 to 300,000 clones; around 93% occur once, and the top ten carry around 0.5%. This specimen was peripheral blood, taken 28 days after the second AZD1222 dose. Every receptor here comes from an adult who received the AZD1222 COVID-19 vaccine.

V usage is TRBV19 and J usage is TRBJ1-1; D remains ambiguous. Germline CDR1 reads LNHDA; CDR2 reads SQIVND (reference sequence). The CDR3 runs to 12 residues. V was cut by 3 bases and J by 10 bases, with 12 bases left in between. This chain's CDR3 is CASSIDPAGAFF. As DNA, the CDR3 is TGTGCCAGTAGTATTGACCCCGCGGGAGCTTTCTTT.

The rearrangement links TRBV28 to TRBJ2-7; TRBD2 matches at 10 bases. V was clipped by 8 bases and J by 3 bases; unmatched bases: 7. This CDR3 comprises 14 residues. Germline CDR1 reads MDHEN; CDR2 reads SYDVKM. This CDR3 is CASGGLAEHYEQYF. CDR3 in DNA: TGTGCCAGCGGTGGACTAGCGGAGCACTACGAGCAGTACTTC.

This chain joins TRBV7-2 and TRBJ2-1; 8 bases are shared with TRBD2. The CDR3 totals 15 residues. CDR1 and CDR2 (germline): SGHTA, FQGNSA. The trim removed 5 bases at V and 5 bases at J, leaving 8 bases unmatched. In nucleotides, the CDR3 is TGTGCCAGCAGCATTAGCGGGATGGCCAACAATGAGCAGTTCTTC. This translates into CASSISGMANNEQFF.